Below are 15 T cell receptor beta chains sequenced from a single sample in a study of T cell repertoires in cytomegalovirus infection. TCRdb independently ran MiXCR on the reads; one entry per CDR3 protein. Of a few hundred thousand distinct CDR3 sequences detected, roughly 9.5% appear once; the ten largest clones hold 3.5% to 4.5%. Sequenced: PBMCs. The source is a human donor in good health (CMV status not recorded). Some clones in this sample may be carry-over from other donors' samples.

This clonotype was picked up many times. This sequence joins TRBV19 and TRBJ2-1; 10 bases map to TRBD2. This CDR3 is built from 15 residues. The V gene end was trimmed by 4 bases and the J gene end by 4 bases; junction bases not matched to a gene: 4. Per the germline V gene, CDR1 is LNHDA and CDR2 is SQIVND (reference sequence). CDR3 sequence (DNA): TGTGCCAGTAGTACCCTAGCGGGAGTTTACAATGAGCAGTTCTTC. It specifies CASSTLAGVYNEQFF.

This clonotype has a handful of counts. The V gene is TRBV7-2, the J gene TRBJ1-4; TRBD1 is a possible D gene (5 bases). The CDR3 extends over 15 amino acids. CDR1 SGHTA and CDR2 FQGNSA come from the germline V gene. Trimming removed 2 bases at V and 6 bases at J, with 13 bases between. CDR3 amino acids: CASSLSWGDYEKLFF. The CDR3 region has the DNA TGTGCCAGCAGCTTATCCTGGGGGGACTATGAAAAACTGTTTTTT.

In DNA, the CDR3 is TGTGCCAGCAGAAAATGGGACACTGAAGCTTTCTTT. It specifies CASRKWDTEAFF. V and J are TRBV6-6 and TRBJ1-1; no clear D gene. Per germline, CDR1 MNHNY and CDR2 SVGAGI (reference sequence). This CDR3 has 12 amino acids. The ends were cut back, 6 bases at V and 3 bases at J, with 8 bases in the middle.

Many counts were recorded for this clonotype. V and J are TRBV7-2 and TRBJ2-1, with TRBD1 matching over 10 bases. V trimming: 5 bases; J trimming: 5 bases; junction bases outside the gene matches: 9. Germline values: CDR1 SGHTA, CDR2 FQGNSA. The CDR3 spans 16 residues. This CDR3 is CASSRGQGVRNNEQFF. CDR3 DNA: TGTGCCAGCAGCCGTGGACAGGGGGTTCGAAACAATGAGCAGTTCTTC.

This chain connects TRBV25-1 to TRBJ2-2; TRBD1 matches 7 bases. CDR3 length equals 17 residues. Unmatched junction bases numbered 8, after V lost 3 bases and J lost 1 base. Looked up from germline, CDR1 is MGHDK and CDR2 is SYGVNS. The CDR3 here is CASSDLTGVLNTGELFF. The DNA for the CDR3 is TGTGCCAGCAGTGATCTTACAGGGGTTCTGAACACCGGGGAGCTGTTTTTT.

The chain carries TRBV5-1 and TRBJ1-3; unclear D gene. The germline V gene has CDR1 SGHRS and CDR2 YFSETQ. V lost 3 bases and J 4 bases, leaving 17 bases between the germline ends. CDR3 length: 16 residues. As DNA, the CDR3 is TGCGCCAGCAGCTCGGGAGGCCTTTCCGGCGGAAACACCATATATTTT. Translating it yields CASSSGGLSGGNTIYF.

This clonotype was seen at least ten times. V gene TRBV6-1 combines with J gene TRBJ1-6; no clear D gene. Trimming pared 5 bases from V and 10 bases from J, leaving 12 bases between. Germline V gene sequence: CDR1 MNHNS, CDR2 SASEGT. CDR3 size: 13 residues. CDR3 in amino acids: CASSSHIASPLHF. CDR3 bases: TGTGCCAGCAGTTCCCACATAGCCTCACCCCTCCACTTT.

This clonotype was recorded a few times. The V and J genes are TRBV7-2 and TRBJ1-6; D remains unclear. The CDR3 sequence is 13 residues long. The ends were cut back, 1 base at V and 7 bases at J, with 5 bases in the middle. Germline CDR1 is SGHTA and CDR2 is FQGNSA. The CDR3 DNA reads TGTGCCAGCAGCTTAGTACAGAATTCACCCCTCCACTTT. It is translated as CASSLVQNSPLHF.

This clonotype was detected a few times. The chain uses TRBV6-5 and TRBJ1-1; D gene unclear. The V and J ends lost 3 bases and 3 bases respectively, with 11 bases between them. The length of the CDR3 is 14 residues. Germline V gene sequence: CDR1 MNHEY, CDR2 SVGAGI. CDR3 in DNA: TGTGCCAGCAGTTATTTCCACGGGCACACTGAAGCTTTCTTT. Protein product: CASSYFHGHTEAFF.

This clonotype was observed at least ten times. V and J are TRBV28 and TRBJ1-5; no firm D call. Germline loops: CDR1 MDHEN, CDR2 SYDVKM. V shed 5 bases and J shed 4 bases, with 6 bases lying between them. The CDR3 covers 12 residues. CDR3 sequence (DNA): TGTGCCAGCAGTCAGAGAAATCAGCCCCAGCATTTT. Its protein product is CASSQRNQPQHF. Full variable domain (outside the CDR3, taken from reference TRBV28 and TRBJ1-5): DVKVTQSSRYLVKRTGEKVFLECVQDMDHENMFWYRQDPGLGLRLIYFSYDVKMKEKGDIPEGYSVSREKKERFSLILESASTNQTSMYLCASSQRNQPQHFGDGTRLSIL.

This clonotype appeared many times. V gene TRBV6-1 combines with J gene TRBJ1-2; 7 nucleotides agree with TRBD1. The CDR3 covers 16 residues. CDR1 and CDR2 from the germline V gene are MNHNS and SASEGT. After removal of 1 base from V and 4 bases from J, the junction contained 9 bases not matched to a gene. CDR3 bases: TGTGCCAGCAGTGAAGTCTCAGGGACAGCCACCTATGGCTACACCTTC. It encodes CASSEVSGTATYGYTF.

There are many counts of this clonotype. The gene calls are TRBV9 and TRBJ2-1, with 9 bases that match TRBD1. The CDR3 is 16 amino acids. The V and J ends lost 5 bases and 0 bases, in that order; junction bases with no gene match: 6. The germline V gene encodes CDR1 SGDLS and CDR2 YYNGEE. The CDR3 nucleotides are TGTGCCAGCAGTCGCGGGACAGGGAGCTCCTACAATGAGCAGTTCTTC. Amino acid sequence: CASSRGTGSSYNEQFF.

The sample holds many counts of this clonotype. The chain employs TRBV12-3 or TRBV12-4 and TRBJ1-2, with 11 positions matching TRBD1. The trim removed 8 bases at V and 5 bases at J, leaving 13 bases unmatched. There are 16 residues in the CDR3. The CDR3 here is CASAFAGTGGWYGYTF. For the CDR3, the DNA is TGTGCCAGCGCCTTCGCGGGGACAGGGGGTTGGTATGGCTACACCTTC.

Ten or more counts support this clonotype. This sequence joins TRBV11-2 and TRBJ1-1, with 7 nucleotides matching TRBD1. Germline CDR1 reads SGHAT; CDR2 reads FQNNGV. The CDR3 sequence is 13 residues long. J lost 4 bases, V lost 6 bases, and 5 bases had no gene match. The CDR3 here is CASRRGTATEAFF. DNA for the CDR3: TGTGCCAGCAGGCGCGGGACAGCCACTGAAGCTTTCTTT.

This clonotype was detected many times. The chain couples TRBV7-8 to TRBJ1-2; no firm D call. CDR1 and CDR2 from the germline V gene are SGHVS and FQNEAQ. The CDR3 has 14 residues. V was shortened by 5 bases and J by 3 bases, with 13 bases between the two germline ends. The CDR3 DNA is TGTGCCAGCAGCCAAAACTCCGTAGACTATGGCTACACCTTC. This encodes CASSQNSVDYGYTF.